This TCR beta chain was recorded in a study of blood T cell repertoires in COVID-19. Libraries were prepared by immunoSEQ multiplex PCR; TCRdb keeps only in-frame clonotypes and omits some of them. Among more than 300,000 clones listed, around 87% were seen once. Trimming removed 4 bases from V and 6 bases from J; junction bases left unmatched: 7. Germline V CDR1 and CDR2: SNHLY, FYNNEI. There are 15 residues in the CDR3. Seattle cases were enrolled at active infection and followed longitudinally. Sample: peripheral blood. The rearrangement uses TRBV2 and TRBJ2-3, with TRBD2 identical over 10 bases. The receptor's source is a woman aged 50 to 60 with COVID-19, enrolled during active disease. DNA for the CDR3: TGTGCCAGCAGTGTGTCACTAGCGGGAACGGATACGCAGTATTTT. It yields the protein CASSVSLAGTDTQYF.